The 10 T cell receptor beta chains reported below all come from one sample, sequenced in a study of tumor-infiltrating lymphocytes in primary liver carcinoma. TCR beta cDNA was made from 500 ng total RNA with a constant-region primer. Three nested multiplex PCR rounds, a slightly modified ARM-PCR, produced the libraries for TCR beta. Investigators reported that the first two PCR rounds, at roughly 10 cycles each, used TRBV1-TRBV30 forward primers with a C-beta reverse primer. TCRdb re-analysed the multiplex PCR reads in MiXCR, keeping a single row per CDR3 protein. The repertoire holds fewer than 150,000 distinct CDR3 sequences, around two thirds seen once, with roughly a tenth in the top ten. Unsorted bulk tissue, roughly 19-34 mg of it, served as the source for co-extraction of RNA and DNA. The sample taken for sequencing was liver tumor tissue from sampling region 1. Regarding subset: tumor region T1, superior pole. The receptor set was obtained from a woman in her sixties with primary liver carcinoma and hepatitis B virus infection.

Of note for this clonotype: The CDR3 end shows no conserved phenylalanine or tryptophan, and so a read error is likely. V is TRBV11-2 and J is TRBJ2-1, with D perhaps matching TRBD2 (5 bases). Germline assignment: CDR1 SGHAT and CDR2 FQNNGV. The CDR3 length is 16 residues. Trimming stripped 1 base from V and 9 bases from J, with 19 bases between. The CDR3 region is CASSLGAAYTGIEQFL. CDR3 sequence (DNA): TGTGCCAGCAGCTTAGGAGCGGCCTACACTGGGATTGAGCAGTTCCTC.

This clonotype showed up just a few times. This could be a read error, since a much larger clone is one nucleotide away. The chain has TRBV10-3 and TRBJ1-5; the D gene is possibly TRBD1 (5 bases). CDR1 ENHRY and CDR2 SYGVKD come from the germline V gene. V was shortened by 4 bases and J by 1 base, with 8 bases between the two germline ends. CDR3 length: 14 residues. As DNA, the CDR3 is TGTGCCATCAGTGCGGGGGAGAGCAATCAGCCCCAGCATTTT. It specifies CAISAGESNQPQHF.

On this clonotype: Since a much larger clone is just one base distant, this may be a read error. The chain is built from TRBV30 and TRBJ2-7; TRBD1 agrees at 9 bases. Germline V lookup: CDR1 GTSNPN, CDR2 SVGIG (reference sequence). This CDR3 comprises 16 residues. The CDR3, as DNA: TGTGTCTGGAGTTCCACCCACAGGGGGCCATCCTACGAGCAGTACTTC. Translated: CVWSSTHRGPSYEQYF.

About this clonotype itself: A junction boundary mismatches the germline segment, possibly from a read error. J is TRBJ2-7 and V is TRBV5-1; perhaps TRBD2 as D (6 bases). This CDR3 spans 14 amino acids. Germline V lookup: CDR1 SGHRS, CDR2 YFSETQ. The CDR3 sequence is CASRILASSCEQYF. CDR3 nucleotides: TGCGCCAGCCGGATTCTAGCGAGCTCCTGCGAGCAGTACTTC.

This sequence joins TRBV7-9 and TRBJ2-7; D perhaps matches TRBD1 (5 bases). The CDR3 contains 12 residues. Between the trimmed V and J ends, which lost 4 bases and 4 bases, there was a span of 8 bases. Germline-derived CDR1 and CDR2 are SEHNR and FQNEAQ (reference sequence). CDR3 region: CASSSQGYEQYF. DNA of the CDR3: TGTGCCAGCAGCTCGCAGGGTTACGAGCAGTACTTC.

As regards this clonotype: A much larger clone is a single base away; this may be a read error. The chain uses TRBV6-1 and TRBJ2-7; no definite D call. CDR1 and CDR2 (germline): MNHNS, SASEGT. The CDR3 loop spans 13 amino acids. CDR3 coding DNA: TGTGCCAACAGTGAAGCCCTGTCCTACGAGCAGTACTTC. This encodes CANSEALSYEQYF.

This clonotype occurred once. Since a much larger clone is just one base distant, this may be a read error. V usage is TRBV10-3 and J usage is TRBJ2-7; D uncertain. There are 14 residues in the CDR3. The germline V gene encodes CDR1 ENHRY and CDR2 SYGVKD. With 4 bases removed from V and 6 bases from J, the gap between germline ends came to 16 bases. The CDR3, as DNA: TGTGCCATCAGTGTAAGTGGCGGTTCTGTCGAGCAGTACTTC. Its protein product is CAISVSGGSVEQYF.

About this clonotype: This could be a read error, since a much larger clone is one nucleotide away. The chain joins TRBV6-1 to TRBJ2-3; D unresolved. Trimming cost V 3 bases and J 7 bases, with 17 bases left between them. From germline, CDR1 is MNHNS and CDR2 SASEGT. This CDR3 region has 15 residues. CDR3 residues: CASSDLLTPANTQYF. CDR3 in DNA: TGTGCCAGCAGTGATTTGCTCACACCCGCAAATACGCAGTATTTT.

This clonotype was seen many times. The chain carries TRBV12-3 or TRBV12-4 and TRBJ2-7; 7 nucleotides match TRBD2. The junction had 13 bases not matched to a gene; V was cut back by 5 bases and J by 6 bases. This CDR3 is 15 amino acids long. The CDR3 region is CASSPTRGGSGEQYF. CDR3 coding DNA: TGTGCCAGCAGTCCAACCCGCGGCGGGAGTGGCGAGCAGTACTTC.

This clonotype showed up just once. A single base separates this from a much larger clone, so it may be a read error. V and J are TRBV12-3 or TRBV12-4 and TRBJ2-3, with D possibly TRBD2 on 5 matching bases. This CDR3 spans 16 amino acids. Trimming removed 2 bases at V and 1 base at J, with 13 bases between. The CDR3 loop reads CASSLSRGRGTDTQYF. CDR3 nucleotides: TGTGCCAGCAGTTTATCACGAGGGAGAGGCACAGATACGCAGTATTTT.